Sequencing of this TCR beta chain was carried out in a study of beta chain features in type 1 diabetes. Study overall: Examination covered roughly 100,000,000 sorted cells spanning all samples. Study-wide results and caveats: Patients' naive, central memory and regulatory TCRB repertoires appeared more alike than those of healthy donors. Insertion counts at VDJ junctions were lower in type 1 diabetes patients, who also showed more deletions there. Moderately but significantly shorter TCRB CDR3s were found in Type 1 diabetes patients in all four CD4+ subsets.

The entirety of the isolated RNA underwent reverse transcription, so expressed TCRB transcripts were sequenced. The data were produced by immunoSEQ multiplex PCR, yet TCRdb's version contains in-frame clones alone and is incomplete. The sample comprises 93,000 or so clones, under 30% of which are singletons, and roughly 0.58% rests with the top ten. This clone was recorded a few times. Antigen unknown. This TCR derives from a woman under 30 with type 1 diabetes. Sequencing was carried out using central memory CD4+ T cells from blood.

The CDR3 bases are TGTGCCAGCAGTGCCAGGGGGATTGGCAATCAGCCCCAGCATTTT. Amino acid sequence: CASSARGIGNQPQHF. The rearrangement joins TRBV6-5 to TRBJ1-5; 7 bases agree with TRBD1. The CDR3 runs to 15 residues. Losses at the gene ends were 5 bases for V and 2 bases for J; bases not matched to a gene: 6. Germline V lookup: CDR1 MNHEY, CDR2 SVGAGI.